The T cell receptor (beta chain) under discussion was sequenced for a study of blood T cell repertoires in COVID-19. Study context: Samples of COVID-19 (acute and convalescent) were obtained from the United States, Italy and Spain.

In the original analysis: Counts of nucleated cells, estimated from reference gene primer amplification, were obtained. TCRdb's copy holds only in-frame clones and misses some; the assay was immunoSEQ multiplex PCR. D and trimming come from the DNA, and the V and J calls and clone size come from that table. The table has approximately 210,000 clones, roughly four fifths seen once. The CDR3 extends over 16 amino acids. Trimming cost V 0 bases and J 5 bases, with 14 bases left between them. Germline CDR1 LGHNA, CDR2 YNFKEQ. The sample taken for sequencing was peripheral blood. The receptor's source is a woman in her forties with acute or convalescent COVID-19. The rearrangement uses TRBV4-2 and TRBJ1-3; tentatively, D is TRBD1 (6 bases). The chain's CDR3 is CASSQEKTGSRNTIYF. The DNA of the CDR3 is TGTGCCAGCAGCCAAGAGAAGACAGGTAGCAGAAACACCATATATTTT.